The clone carrying this T cell receptor beta chain was seen only a few times. The target antigen is unknown. The data originate from a study of regulatory T cells in long-lasting Graves disease. General observations from the study: Persistent disease was characterized by preferential usage of TRBV28, TRBJ1-2 and TRBJ2-5.

Time point meaning: persistent/refractory GD, antithyroid drugs over 5 years with positive TRAb. Generation of the TCR library employed RNA extracted from PBMCs. Each of the patients was recruited from an endocrinology department situated in Xi'an, China. Arm-PCR of CDR3 regions and iRepertoire HTBI primers were used to build TCR beta libraries. One entry per CDR3 protein results from TCRdb running MiXCR on the multiplex PCR reads. Of roughly 450,000 distinct CDR3 sequences listed, 20% are singletons. The length of the CDR3 is 13 residues. The germline gives CDR1 DFQATT, CDR2 SNEGSKA (reference sequence). V was shortened by 0 bases and J by 5 bases, with 7 bases between the two germline ends.

This clonotype was sampled from a female donor with Graves disease. The chain carries TRBV20-1 and TRBJ2-2; TRBD1 or TRBD2 may be the D gene (6 bases each). The material was peripheral blood mononuclear cells (PBMCs), obtained when the disease was refractory, from a patient treated with antithyroid drugs. The CDR3 DNA reads as TGCAGTGCTAGAGAAGGGGGGACCGGGGAGCTGTTTTTT. It encodes CSAREGGTGELFF.